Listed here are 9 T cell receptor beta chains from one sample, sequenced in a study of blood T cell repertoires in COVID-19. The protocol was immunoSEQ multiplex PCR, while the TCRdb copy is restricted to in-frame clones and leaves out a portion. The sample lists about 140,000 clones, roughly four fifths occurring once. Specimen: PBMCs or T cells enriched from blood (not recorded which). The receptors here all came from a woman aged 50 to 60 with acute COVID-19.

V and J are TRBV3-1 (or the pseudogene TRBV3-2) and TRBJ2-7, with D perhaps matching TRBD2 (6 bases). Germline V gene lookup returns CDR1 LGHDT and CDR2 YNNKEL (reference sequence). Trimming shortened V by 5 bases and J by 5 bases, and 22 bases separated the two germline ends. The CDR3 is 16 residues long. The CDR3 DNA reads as TGTGCCAGCAGCTGGGGGACTCCCTCGGTAATGAACGAGCAGTACTTC. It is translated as CASSWGTPSVMNEQYF.

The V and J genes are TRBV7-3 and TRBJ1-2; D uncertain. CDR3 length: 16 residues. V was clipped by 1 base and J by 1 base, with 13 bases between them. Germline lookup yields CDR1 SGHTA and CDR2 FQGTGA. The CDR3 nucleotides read TGTGCCAGCAGCTTAATTTGGCCAGTTAATAACTATGGCTACACCTTC. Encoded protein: CASSLIWPVNNYGYTF.

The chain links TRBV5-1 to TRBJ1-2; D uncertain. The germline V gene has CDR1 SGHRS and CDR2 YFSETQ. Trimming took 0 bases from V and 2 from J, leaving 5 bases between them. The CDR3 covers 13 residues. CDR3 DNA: TGCGCCAGCAGCTTGGGGCAGAACTATGGCTACACCTTC. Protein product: CASSLGQNYGYTF.

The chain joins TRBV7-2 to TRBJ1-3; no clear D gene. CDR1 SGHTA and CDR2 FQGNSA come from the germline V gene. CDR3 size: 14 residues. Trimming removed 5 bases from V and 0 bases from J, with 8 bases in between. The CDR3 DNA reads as TGTGCCAGCAGCCTCTGGAGCTCTGGAAACACCATATATTTT. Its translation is CASSLWSSGNTIYF.

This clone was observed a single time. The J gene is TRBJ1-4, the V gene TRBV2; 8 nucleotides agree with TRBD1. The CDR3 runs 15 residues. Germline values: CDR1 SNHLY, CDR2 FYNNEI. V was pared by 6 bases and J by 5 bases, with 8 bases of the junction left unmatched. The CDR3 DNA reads TGTGCCAGCAGACACAGGGGGTCGAAGAATGAAAAACTGTTTTTT. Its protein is CASRHRGSKNEKLFF.

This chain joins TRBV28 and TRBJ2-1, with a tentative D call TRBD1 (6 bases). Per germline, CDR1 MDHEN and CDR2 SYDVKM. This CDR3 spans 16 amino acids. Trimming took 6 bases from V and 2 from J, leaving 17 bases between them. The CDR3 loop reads CASRPLQGPTYNEQFF. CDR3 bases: TGTGCCAGCAGACCCCTACAGGGACCTACCTACAATGAGCAGTTCTTC.

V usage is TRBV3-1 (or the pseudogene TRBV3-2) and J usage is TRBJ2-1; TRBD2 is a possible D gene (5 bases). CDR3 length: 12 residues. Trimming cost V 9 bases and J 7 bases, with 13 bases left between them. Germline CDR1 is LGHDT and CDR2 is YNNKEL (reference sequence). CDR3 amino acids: CASRTSGNEQFF. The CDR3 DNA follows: TGTGCCAGTCGGACGTCGGGAAATGAGCAGTTCTTC.

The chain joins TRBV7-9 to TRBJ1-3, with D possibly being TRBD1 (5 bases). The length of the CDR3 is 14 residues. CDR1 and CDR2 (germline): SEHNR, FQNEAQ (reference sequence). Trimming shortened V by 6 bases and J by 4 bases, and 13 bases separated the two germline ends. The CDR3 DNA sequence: TGTGCCAGCAGGCAAGGGGTTTCGGGAAACACCATATATTTT. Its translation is CASRQGVSGNTIYF.

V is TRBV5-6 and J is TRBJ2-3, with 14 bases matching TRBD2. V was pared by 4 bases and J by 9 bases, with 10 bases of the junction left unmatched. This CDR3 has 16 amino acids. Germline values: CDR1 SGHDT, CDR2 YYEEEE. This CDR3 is CASSKLGTSGSRTQYF. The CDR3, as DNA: TGTGCCAGCAGCAAGCTGGGGACTAGCGGGAGTCGAACGCAGTATTTT.